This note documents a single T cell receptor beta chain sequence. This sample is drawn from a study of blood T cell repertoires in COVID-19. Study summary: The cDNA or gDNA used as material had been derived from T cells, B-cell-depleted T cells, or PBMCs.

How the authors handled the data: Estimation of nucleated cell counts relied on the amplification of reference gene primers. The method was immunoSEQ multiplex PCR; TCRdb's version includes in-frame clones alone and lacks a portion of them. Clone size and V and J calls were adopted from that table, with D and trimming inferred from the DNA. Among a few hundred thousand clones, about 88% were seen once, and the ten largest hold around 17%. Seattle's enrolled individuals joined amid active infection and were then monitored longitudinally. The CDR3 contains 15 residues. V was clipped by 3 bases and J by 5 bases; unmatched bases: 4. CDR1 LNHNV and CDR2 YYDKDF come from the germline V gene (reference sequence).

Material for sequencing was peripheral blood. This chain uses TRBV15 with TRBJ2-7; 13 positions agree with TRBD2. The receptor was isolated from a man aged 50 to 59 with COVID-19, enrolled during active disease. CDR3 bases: TGTGCCACCAGCAGGACTAGCGGGGGGTGGAACGAGCAGTACTTC. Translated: CATSRTSGGWNEQYF.